This TCR beta chain was found in a study of blood T cell repertoires in COVID-19. The assay was immunoSEQ multiplex PCR, and TCRdb's table has in-frame clones only and misses some. The table shows hundreds of thousands of clones, with about 90% occurring only once. V lost 6 bases and J 4 bases, leaving 19 bases between the germline ends. The germline V gene encodes CDR1 MNHEY and CDR2 SMNVEV (reference sequence). The CDR3 extends over 16 amino acids. The sequenced sample consisted of peripheral blood. The chain couples TRBV27 to TRBJ2-1; D perhaps matches TRBD2 (6 bases). The origin of this receptor is a woman between 18 and 29 years old with acute or convalescent COVID-19. CDR3: CASRPRGRSDYNEQFF. The CDR3, as DNA: TGTGCCAGCAGGCCCAGAGGGAGGTCAGATTACAATGAGCAGTTCTTC.